This section outlines one T cell receptor (beta chain) sequence together with its context. Its antigen remains unknown. These data are taken from a study of OX40 agonist ivuxolimab in advanced cancers. About the research overall: Dose-escalation patients suffered from hepatocellular carcinoma, melanoma, renal cell or head and neck cancer.

Sequenced by immunoSEQ multiplex PCR; TCRdb stores in-frame clones only, minus some. The sample shows several thousand clones, approximately 91% of them seen only once. Study-wide findings and caveats: The authors also found low normalized T-cell clonal expansion in some nonresponders.

Looked up from germline, CDR1 is MDHEN and CDR2 is SYDVKM. The CDR3 has 13 amino acids. V lost 5 bases to trimming and J lost 7 bases; unmatched junction nucleotides: 3. This material consisted of CD4+ or CD8+ T cells sorted from blood, taken in a trial of the OX40 agonist ivuxolimab. The receptor was isolated from an adult with an advanced solid tumor such as melanoma, head and neck, liver or kidney cancer. The rearrangement joins TRBV28 to TRBJ1-2, with TRBD1 matching 11 bases. CDR3 loop: CASSGQGAFGYTF. Written as DNA, the CDR3 is TGTGCCAGCAGTGGACAGGGGGCATTTGGCTACACCTTC.